This T cell receptor (beta chain) was observed in a study of technical replicates of blood from several donors. The V gene's germline CDR1 is LGHNT and CDR2 FRNRAP. This CDR3 is built from 12 residues. Trimming pared 6 bases from V and 5 bases from J, leaving 10 bases between. Measured with immunoSEQ multiplex PCR; TCRdb has only the in-frame clones, and not every one. The sample holds around 83,000 clones, over 85% seen once. The sample consisted of T cells isolated from PBMCs. The clonotype comes from a human donor in good health. The chain employs TRBV12-5 and TRBJ1-1; D is uncertain. This CDR3 reads CASGSSGTEAFF. CDR3 coding DNA: TGTGCTAGTGGCTCTAGTGGTACTGAAGCTTTCTTT.